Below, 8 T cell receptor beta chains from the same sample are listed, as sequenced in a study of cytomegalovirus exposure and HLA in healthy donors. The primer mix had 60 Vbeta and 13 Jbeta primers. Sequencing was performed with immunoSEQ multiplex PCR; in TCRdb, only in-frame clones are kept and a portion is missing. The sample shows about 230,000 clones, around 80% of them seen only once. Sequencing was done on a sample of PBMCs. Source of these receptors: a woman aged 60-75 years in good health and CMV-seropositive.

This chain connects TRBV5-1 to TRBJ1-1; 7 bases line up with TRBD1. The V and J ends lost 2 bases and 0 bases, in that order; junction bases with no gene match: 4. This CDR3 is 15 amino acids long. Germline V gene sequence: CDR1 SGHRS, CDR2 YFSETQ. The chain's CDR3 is CASSFAGGMNTEAFF. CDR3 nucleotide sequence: TGCGCCAGCAGCTTCGCAGGGGGTATGAACACTGAAGCTTTCTTT.

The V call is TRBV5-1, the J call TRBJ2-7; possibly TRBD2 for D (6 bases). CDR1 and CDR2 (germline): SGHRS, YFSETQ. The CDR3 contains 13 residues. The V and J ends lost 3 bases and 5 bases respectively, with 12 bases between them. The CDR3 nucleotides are TGCGCCAGCAGCTCACCCGGGGGAAACGAGCAGTACTTC. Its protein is CASSSPGGNEQYF.

CDR3 DNA sequence: TGTGCCAGCAGCCCAATGGTCGGGAGGGCAGCTTTCTTT. This encodes CASSPMVGRAAFF. The rearrangement links TRBV7-9 to TRBJ1-1; D not certain. The CDR3 extends over 13 amino acids. V was trimmed by 5 bases and J by 10 bases, leaving 17 bases between them. CDR1 and CDR2 (germline): SEHNR, FQNEAQ (reference sequence).

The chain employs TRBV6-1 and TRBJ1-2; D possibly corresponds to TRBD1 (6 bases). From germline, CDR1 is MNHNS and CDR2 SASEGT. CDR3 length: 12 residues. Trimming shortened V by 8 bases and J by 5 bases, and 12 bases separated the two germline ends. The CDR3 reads CASGQLQYGYTF. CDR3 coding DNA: TGTGCCAGCGGACAGTTGCAGTATGGCTACACCTTC.

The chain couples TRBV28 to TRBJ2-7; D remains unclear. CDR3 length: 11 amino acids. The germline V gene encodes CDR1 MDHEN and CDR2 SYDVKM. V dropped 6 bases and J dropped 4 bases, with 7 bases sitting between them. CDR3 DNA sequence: TGTGCCAGCAGCTCTCTTTACGAGCAGTACTTC. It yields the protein CASSSLYEQYF. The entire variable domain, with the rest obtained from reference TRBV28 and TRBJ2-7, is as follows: DVKVTQSSRYLVKRTGEKVFLECVQDMDHENMFWYRQDPGLGLRLIYFSYDVKMKEKGDIPEGYSVSREKKERFSLILESASTNQTSMYLCASSSLYEQYFGPGTRLTVT.

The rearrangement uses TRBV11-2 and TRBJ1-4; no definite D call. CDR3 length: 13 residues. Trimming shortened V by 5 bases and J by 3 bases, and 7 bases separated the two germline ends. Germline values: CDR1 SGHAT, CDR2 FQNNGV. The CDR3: CASSLNPNEKLFF. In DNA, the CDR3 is TGTGCCAGCAGCCTAAACCCTAATGAAAAACTGTTTTTT.

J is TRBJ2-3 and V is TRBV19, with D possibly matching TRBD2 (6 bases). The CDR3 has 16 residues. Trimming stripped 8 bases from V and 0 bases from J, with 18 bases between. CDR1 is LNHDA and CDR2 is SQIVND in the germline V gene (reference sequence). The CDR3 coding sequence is TGTGCCAGTCTTCGAGCAGACGGGGGTAGCACAGATACGCAGTATTTT. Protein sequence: CASLRADGGSTDTQYF.

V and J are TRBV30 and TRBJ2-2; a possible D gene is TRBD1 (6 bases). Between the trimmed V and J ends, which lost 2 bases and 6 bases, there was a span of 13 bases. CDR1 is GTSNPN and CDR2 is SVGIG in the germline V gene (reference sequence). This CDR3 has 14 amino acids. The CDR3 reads CAWSPQGFAGELFF. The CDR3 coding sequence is TGTGCCTGGAGTCCACAGGGTTTTGCCGGGGAGCTGTTTTTT.